Listed here are 32 T cell receptor beta chains from one sample, sequenced in a study of identical twins. TCRdb called the 5' RACE reads again in MiXCR, with one record for every CDR3 protein. The table lists about 720,000 distinct CDR3 sequences, 15% to 20% of them singletons. These sequences were also reported in another study, on T cells expressing NK-cell markers.

The material sequenced was PBMCs. These TCRs come from a woman under 30 in good health.

This clonotype was seen only a few times. This chain joins TRBV3-1 and TRBJ2-7, with D hard to call. The CDR3 sequence is 13 residues long. Trimming removed 3 bases from V and 1 base from J, with 7 bases in between. From germline, CDR1 is LGHDT and CDR2 YNNKEL (reference sequence). CDR3 sequence: CASSQQGSYEQYF. The DNA of the CDR3 is TGTGCCAGCAGCCAGCAAGGGTCCTACGAGCAGTACTTC.

This clonotype was seen repeatedly, ten times or more. The chain combines TRBV12-3 or TRBV12-4 with TRBJ1-1; D is unclear. The CDR3 runs 15 residues. V was pared by 3 bases and J by 7 bases, with 18 bases between. For the CDR3, the DNA is TGTGCCAGCAGTTTTTCCCACTCCAGGCCCGGTGAAGCTTTCTTT. This gives the protein CASSFSHSRPGEAFF.

This clonotype showed up just a few times. V usage is TRBV12-3 or TRBV12-4 and J usage is TRBJ2-5; D remains ambiguous. V lost 5 bases to trimming and J lost 5 bases, with 9 bases between them. CDR3 length equals 12 residues. CDR3 sequence reads: CASSGDRETQYF. CDR3 DNA: TGTGCCAGCAGTGGGGATCGGGAGACCCAGTACTTC.

This clonotype was counted only a few times. J is TRBJ2-4 and V is TRBV20-1; 13 nucleotides line up with TRBD2. This CDR3 has 16 amino acids. Germline trimming cut 3 bases from V and 0 bases from J; bases unmatched to any gene: 2. From germline, CDR1 is DFQATT and CDR2 SNEGSKA (reference sequence). The CDR3 reads CSASRTSGGAKNIQYF. CDR3 nucleotides: TGCAGTGCTAGCAGGACTAGCGGGGGAGCCAAAAACATTCAGTACTTC.

This chain links TRBV7-9 with TRBJ1-1; D remains ambiguous. CDR3 length equals 14 residues. The germline V gene has CDR1 SEHNR and CDR2 FQNEAQ (reference sequence). The V end was cut by 3 bases, the J end by 2 bases, with 10 bases between. The CDR3 region is CASSFLNSNTEAFF. CDR3 DNA sequence: TGTGCCAGCAGCTTCCTAAACAGCAACACTGAAGCTTTCTTT.

This clonotype showed up just a few times. The rearrangement uses TRBV24-1 and TRBJ2-7; no clear D. Looked up from germline, CDR1 is KGHDR and CDR2 is SFDVKD. V was pared by 5 bases and J by 0 bases, with 16 bases between. The CDR3 is 16 amino acids. The CDR3 region has the DNA TGTGCCACCAGTGCCGTCCAGTCGACATTCTCCTACGAGCAGTACTTC. It is translated as CATSAVQSTFSYEQYF.

The chain uses TRBV3-1 and TRBJ1-1, with D possibly being TRBD1 (5 bases). The CDR3 sequence is 16 residues long. The germline V gene has CDR1 LGHDT and CDR2 YNNKEL (reference sequence). The V gene lost 1 base and the J gene lost 2 bases, with 14 bases spanning the gap. The CDR3 region is CASSQAGWGINTEAFF. In DNA form, the CDR3 reads TGTGCCAGCAGCCAAGCCGGCTGGGGCATTAACACTGAAGCTTTCTTT. Variable domain in full (rest from reference TRBV3-1 and TRBJ1-1): DTAVSQTPKYLVTQMGNDKSIKCEQNLGHDTMYWYKQDSKKFLKIMFSYNNKELIINETVPNRFSPKSPDKAHLNLHINSLELGDSAVYFCASSQAGWGINTEAFFGQGTRLTVV.

This clonotype was counted between two and nine times. The CDR3 carries no conserved terminal phenylalanine or tryptophan, so it likely arises from a read error. Because the CDR3's place on the DNA is in doubt, the DNA is left out and the CDR3 is given as listed by TCRdb. The chain has TRBV7-9 and TRBJ2-1; the table's D call, TRBD2, was not checked against the DNA. The CDR3 totals 13 residues, both ends included. The germline V gene has CDR1 SEHNR and CDR2 FQNEAQ (reference sequence). CDR3 in amino acids: CASSLGQDFVLYV.

The rearrangement links TRBV12-3 or TRBV12-4 to TRBJ2-7; no reliable D call. The CDR3 is 11 amino acids. The V and J ends lost 3 bases and 7 bases respectively, with 7 bases between them. CDR3: CASSFRQEQYF. The CDR3 DNA reads TGTGCCAGCAGTTTTCGCCAGGAGCAGTACTTC.

V usage is TRBV4-3 and J usage is TRBJ2-2; a weak D match, TRBD1 (5 bases). Per germline, CDR1 LGHNA and CDR2 YSLEER. The CDR3 runs to 14 residues. V lost 0 bases to trimming and J lost 7 bases, with 9 bases between them. The CDR3 sequence is CASSQDRAYGELFF. Written as DNA, the CDR3 is TGCGCCAGCAGCCAAGACAGGGCTTACGGGGAGCTGTTTTTT.

This clonotype came up a few times. The chain links TRBV30 to TRBJ2-5; 11 nucleotides agree with TRBD2. This CDR3 spans 15 amino acids. J was trimmed by 4 bases and V by 0 bases; bases with no gene match: 4. CDR1 GTSNPN and CDR2 SVGIG come from the germline V gene (reference sequence). The DNA for the CDR3 is TGTGCCTGGAGTGTACGAGGACTAGCGGGAGAGACCCAGTACTTC. It yields the protein CAWSVRGLAGETQYF.

This clonotype was recorded a few times. This rearrangement joins TRBV27 to TRBJ2-3; D gene uncertain. The V gene's germline CDR1 is MNHEY and CDR2 SMNVEV (reference sequence). The CDR3 extends over 15 amino acids. V was trimmed by 5 bases and J by 2 bases, leaving 14 bases between them. CDR3 sequence: CASSPAAGFTDTQYF. The CDR3 nucleotides read TGTGCCAGCAGTCCCGCCGCCGGGTTCACAGATACGCAGTATTTT.

The genes are TRBV6-1 and TRBJ1-1, with 7 bases identical to TRBD1. V gave up 6 bases and J gave up 8 bases; unmatched junction bases: 12. Germline V gene data show CDR1 as MNHNS and CDR2 as SASEGT. The CDR3 length is 14 residues. CDR3 nucleotide sequence: TGTGCCAGCAGAAAAAAAGGAGGGGACAGAGAAGCTTTCTTT. This translates into CASRKKGGDREAFF.

This clonotype was detected many times. The gene calls are TRBV20-1 and TRBJ2-1; 7 bases align to TRBD2. CDR1 and CDR2 from the germline V gene are DFQATT and SNEGSKA (reference sequence). The ends lost 3 bases at V and 5 bases at J; junction bases unmatched: 13. The CDR3 contains 16 residues. The DNA of the CDR3 is TGCAGTGCTAGGGGTTATCTCGGGAGGCGGGACAATGAGCAGTTCTTC. Amino acid sequence: CSARGYLGRRDNEQFF.

This clonotype was counted only a few times. One base away lies a much larger clone, so this may be a sequencing read error. V usage is TRBV7-3 and J usage is TRBJ2-3; D not certain. Trimming took 0 bases from V and 0 from J, leaving 4 bases between them. Germline assignment: CDR1 SGHTA and CDR2 FQGTGA. The CDR3 runs to 14 residues. The CDR3: CASSLTESTDTQYF. The CDR3 nucleotides are TGTGCCAGCAGCTTAACGGAGAGCACAGATACGCAGTATTTT. The entire variable domain, with the rest obtained from reference TRBV7-3 and TRBJ2-3, is as follows: GAGVSQTPSNKVTEKGKYVELRCDPISGHTALYWYRQSLGQGPEFLIYFQGTGAADDSGLPNDRFFAVRPEGSVSTLKIQRTERGDSAVYLCASSLTESTDTQYFGPGTRLTVL.

V usage is TRBV10-3 and J usage is TRBJ2-5; TRBD2 might be the D (5 bases). Germline CDR1 is ENHRY and CDR2 is SYGVKD. V was shortened by 10 bases and J by 0 bases, with 9 bases between the two germline ends. The CDR3 spans 12 residues. CDR3 sequence reads: CATGSHQETQYF. The CDR3 coding sequence is TGTGCCACGGGGTCGCACCAAGAGACCCAGTACTTC.

V usage is TRBV14 and J usage is TRBJ2-1; no clear D gene. This CDR3 is built from 17 residues. The germline V gene encodes CDR1 SGHDN and CDR2 FVKESK. The germline V and J ends were trimmed by 0 bases and 0 bases, with 12 bases remaining between them. The CDR3 bases are TGTGCCAGCAGCCAAGAGTATAGGCGGACCTCCTACAATGAGCAGTTCTTC. Encoded protein: CASSQEYRRTSYNEQFF.

The CDR3 DNA reads as TGCGCCAGCAGCTTGGGCCCGCTCTACAGGGAGCAAGAGACCCAGTACTTC. It is translated as CASSLGPLYREQETQYF. This chain uses TRBV5-1 with TRBJ2-5; tentatively, D is TRBD1 (6 bases). With 0 bases removed from V and 2 bases from J, the gap between germline ends came to 17 bases. The CDR3 runs 17 residues. From germline, CDR1 is SGHRS and CDR2 YFSETQ.

The genes are TRBV7-2 and TRBJ1-6; no definite D call. The CDR3 totals 18 residues. V dropped 2 bases and J dropped 9 bases, with 23 bases sitting between them. Germline loops: CDR1 SGHTA, CDR2 FQGNSA. The CDR3: CASSLTKEGGRKVSPLHF. The CDR3 DNA reads as TGTGCCAGCAGCTTAACGAAGGAAGGCGGACGGAAAGTTTCACCCCTCCACTTT.

The table lists this clonotype with many counts. The rearrangement joins TRBV5-1 to TRBJ2-5, with 10 bases identical to TRBD1. Germline V gives CDR1 SGHRS, CDR2 YFSETQ. With V trimmed by 3 bases and J by 2 bases, 1 base remained unmatched. The CDR3 spans 14 residues. The DNA of the CDR3 is TGCGCCAGCAGCTGGGGACAGGGGCAAGAGACCCAGTACTTC. As protein: CASSWGQGQETQYF.

This clonotype appeared many times. The chain employs TRBV18 and TRBJ2-3; D unclear. CDR3 length: 13 amino acids. V lost 1 base, J lost 2 bases, and 4 bases lay in between. Germline CDR1 KGHSH, CDR2 LQKENI. CDR3 sequence: CASSPQSTDTQYF. DNA for the CDR3: TGTGCCAGCTCACCACAATCCACAGATACGCAGTATTTT.

CDR3 amino acids: CASSWSAGANTEAFF. The CDR3 DNA reads TGCGCCAGCAGCTGGTCGGCAGGGGCGAACACTGAAGCTTTCTTT. This rearrangement joins TRBV5-1 to TRBJ1-1, with D perhaps matching TRBD1 (6 bases). Germline CDR1 and CDR2: SGHRS and YFSETQ. The V end lost 3 bases, the J end lost 1 base, and 13 bases lay between the germline ends. This CDR3 has 15 residues.

For the CDR3, the DNA is TGTGCCAGCAGCTTAAGGTTTTCCGGGGCCAACGTCCTGACTTTC. Translating gives CASSLRFSGANVLTF. The chain combines TRBV7-2 with TRBJ2-6; D call uncertain. The CDR3 covers 15 residues. V was clipped by 2 bases and J by 4 bases, with 9 bases between them. Germline assignment: CDR1 SGHTA and CDR2 FQGNSA. Full variable domain (missing parts from reference TRBV7-2 and TRBJ2-6): GAGVSQSPSNKVTEKGKDVELRCDPISGHTALYWYRQSLGQGLEFLIYFQGNSAPDKSGLPSDRFSAERTGGSVSTLTIQRTQQEDSAVYLCASSLRFSGANVLTFGAGSRLTVL.

The rearrangement joins TRBV7-2 to TRBJ2-5; weak D call: TRBD1 (5 bases). This CDR3 spans 14 amino acids. In germline, CDR1 is SGHTA, CDR2 FQGNSA. Trimming left V 2 bases short and J 2 bases short, with 9 bases between. CDR3 protein: CASSLMGPQETQYF. Written as DNA, the CDR3 is TGTGCCAGCAGCTTAATGGGGCCTCAAGAGACCCAGTACTTC.

V usage is TRBV27 and J usage is TRBJ2-7; 7 bases align to TRBD2. Germline V CDR1 and CDR2: MNHEY, SMNVEV (reference sequence). Trimming at V came to 0 bases and at J to 3 bases, leaving 2 bases not matched to a gene. The CDR3 runs to 14 residues. The CDR3 coding sequence is TGTGCCAGCAGTTTATCGGGGGGGGTCTACGAGCAGTACTTC. Protein: CASSLSGGVYEQYF.

This clonotype showed up just a few times. V is TRBV20-1 and J is TRBJ1-1, with D perhaps TRBD1 (6 bases). The CDR3 consists of 12 residues. Germline values: CDR1 DFQATT, CDR2 SNEGSKA (reference sequence). V lost 8 bases, J lost 1 base, and 11 bases lay in between. The CDR3 region is CSTGPGNTEAFF. The CDR3 coding sequence is TGCAGTACAGGGCCCGGGAACACTGAAGCTTTCTTT.

This clonotype was counted a few times. This chain uses TRBV27 with TRBJ1-1; 9 nucleotides line up with TRBD1. Germline CDR1 and CDR2: MNHEY and SMNVEV (reference sequence). J lost 3 bases, V lost 4 bases, and 3 bases had no gene match. The CDR3 extends over 14 amino acids. CDR3 DNA sequence: TGTGCCAGCAGTTACGACAGGGGGTACACTGAAGCTTTCTTT. Its translation is CASSYDRGYTEAFF.

This clonotype was picked up a small number of times. The rearrangement joins TRBV20-1 to TRBJ2-7, with D uncertain. The CDR3 extends over 12 amino acids. Per the germline V gene, CDR1 is DFQATT and CDR2 is SNEGSKA (reference sequence). Trimming removed 0 bases from V and 0 bases from J, with 3 bases in between. CDR3 sequence (DNA): TGCAGTGCTAGAGACGCCTCCTACGAGCAGTACTTC. It encodes CSARDASYEQYF.

This chain connects TRBV27 to TRBJ2-4, with 12 bases matching TRBD1. The CDR3 has 15 amino acids. Germline V gene lookup returns CDR1 MNHEY and CDR2 SMNVEV (reference sequence). V dropped 6 bases and J dropped 8; count of bases not matched to a gene: 8. In DNA form, the CDR3 reads TGTGCCAGCAGCACCGGGACAGGGGGCGCGGACATTCAGTACTTC. This encodes CASSTGTGGADIQYF.

This clonotype was counted only a few times. The chain joins TRBV6-5 to TRBJ1-3; TRBD1 might be the D (5 bases). Germline V gene data show CDR1 as MNHEY and CDR2 as SVGAGI. This CDR3 region has 15 residues. V lost 4 bases, J lost 6 bases, and 16 bases lay in between. This chain's CDR3 is CASSSLMQGENTIYF. The CDR3, as DNA: TGTGCCAGCAGTTCTCTAATGCAGGGTGAAAACACCATATATTTT.

In its sample, this clonotype was seen a few times. The chain joins TRBV6-1 to TRBJ1-2; weak D call: TRBD1 (6 bases). CDR1 and CDR2 (germline): MNHNS, SASEGT. The V end lost 6 bases, the J end lost 1 base, and 15 bases lay between the germline ends. CDR3 length: 15 amino acids. The CDR3 nucleotides read TGTGCCAGCAGGGACCCGGGACACCTTAACTATGGCTACACCTTC. As protein: CASRDPGHLNYGYTF.

Only a few counts were recorded for this clonotype. This chain joins TRBV7-8 and TRBJ1-1, with no clear D. Germline lookup yields CDR1 SGHVS and CDR2 FQNEAQ. This CDR3 has 15 residues. Trimming stripped 8 bases from V and 0 bases from J, with 16 bases between. The CDR3 coding sequence is TGTGCCAGCGGACCGGCAGCACACATGAACACTGAAGCTTTCTTT. Translation gives CASGPAAHMNTEAFF.